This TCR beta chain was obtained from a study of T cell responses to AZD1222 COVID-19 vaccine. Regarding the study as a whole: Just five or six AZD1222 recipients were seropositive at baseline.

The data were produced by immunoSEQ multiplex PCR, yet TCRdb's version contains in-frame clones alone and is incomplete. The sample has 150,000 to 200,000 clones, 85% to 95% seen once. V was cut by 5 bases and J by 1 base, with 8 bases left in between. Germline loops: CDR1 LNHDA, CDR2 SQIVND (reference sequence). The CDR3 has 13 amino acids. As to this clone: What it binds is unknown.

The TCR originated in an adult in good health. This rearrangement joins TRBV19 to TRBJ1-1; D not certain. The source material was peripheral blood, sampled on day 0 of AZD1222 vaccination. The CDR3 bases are TGTGCCAGTAGTGCCCGACCGAACACTGAAGCTTTCTTT. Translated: CASSARPNTEAFF.